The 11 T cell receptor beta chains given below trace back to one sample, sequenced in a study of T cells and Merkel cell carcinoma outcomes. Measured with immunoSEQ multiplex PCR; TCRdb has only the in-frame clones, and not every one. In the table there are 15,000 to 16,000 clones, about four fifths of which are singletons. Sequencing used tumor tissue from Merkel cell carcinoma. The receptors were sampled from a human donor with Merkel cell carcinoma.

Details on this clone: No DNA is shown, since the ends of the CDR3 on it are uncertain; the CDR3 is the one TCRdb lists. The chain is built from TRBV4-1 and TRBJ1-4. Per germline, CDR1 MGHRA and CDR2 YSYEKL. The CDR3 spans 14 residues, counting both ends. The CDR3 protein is CASSLQPAGENCFF.

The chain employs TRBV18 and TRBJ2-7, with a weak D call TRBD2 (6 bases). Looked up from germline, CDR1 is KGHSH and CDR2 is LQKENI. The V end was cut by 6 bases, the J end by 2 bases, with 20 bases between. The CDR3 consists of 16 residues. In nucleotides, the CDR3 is TGTGCCAGCTCCCCTCGGGTCGCTAGCGAACCCTACGAGCAGTACTTC. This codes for CASSPRVASEPYEQYF.

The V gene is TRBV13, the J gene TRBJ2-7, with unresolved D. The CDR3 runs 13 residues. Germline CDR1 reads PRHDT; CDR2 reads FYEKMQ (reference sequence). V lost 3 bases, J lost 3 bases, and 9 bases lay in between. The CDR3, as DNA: TGTGCCAGCAGCTTTTTTGGCAACTACGAGCAGTACTTC. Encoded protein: CASSFFGNYEQYF.

CDR3 nucleotides: TGTGCCAGCAGTTTCGGGGGGGCAACTAATGAAAAACTGTTTTTT. Protein sequence: CASSFGGATNEKLFF. The gene calls are TRBV27 and TRBJ1-4; maybe TRBD1 (5 bases). There are 15 residues in the CDR3. CDR1 is MNHEY, CDR2 SMNVEV, per germline (reference sequence). Trimming pared 3 bases from V and 0 bases from J, leaving 8 bases between.

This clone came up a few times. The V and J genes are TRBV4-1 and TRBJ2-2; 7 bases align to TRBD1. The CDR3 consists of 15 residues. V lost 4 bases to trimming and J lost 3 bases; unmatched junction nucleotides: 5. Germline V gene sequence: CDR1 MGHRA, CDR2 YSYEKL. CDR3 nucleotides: TGCGCCAGCAGCCGGGGTCAGGGGGACACCGGGGAGCTGTTTTTT. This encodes CASSRGQGDTGELFF.

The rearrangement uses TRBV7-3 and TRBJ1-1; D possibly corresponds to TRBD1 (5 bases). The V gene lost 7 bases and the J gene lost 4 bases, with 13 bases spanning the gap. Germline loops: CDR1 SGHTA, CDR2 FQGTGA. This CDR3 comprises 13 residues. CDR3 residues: CASKQEEGTEAFF. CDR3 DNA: TGTGCCAGCAAACAGGAGGAGGGCACTGAAGCTTTCTTT.

CDR3 coding DNA: TGTGCCAGCAGCTCCGGGACTGCCACCGTTGATGAAGCTTTCTTT. Translated: CASSSGTATVDEAFF. The rearrangement uses TRBV7-9 and TRBJ1-1, with D tentatively TRBD1 (5 bases). The CDR3 totals 15 residues. CDR1 and CDR2 from the germline V gene are SEHNR and FQNEAQ (reference sequence). With 4 bases removed from V and 7 bases from J, the gap between germline ends came to 19 bases.

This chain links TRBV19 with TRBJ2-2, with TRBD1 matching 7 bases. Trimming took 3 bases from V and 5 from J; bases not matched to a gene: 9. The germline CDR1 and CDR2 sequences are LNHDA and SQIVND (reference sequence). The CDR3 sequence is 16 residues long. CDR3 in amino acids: CASSINGRGWTGELFF. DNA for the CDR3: TGTGCCAGTAGTATCAACGGCAGGGGGTGGACCGGGGAGCTGTTTTTT.

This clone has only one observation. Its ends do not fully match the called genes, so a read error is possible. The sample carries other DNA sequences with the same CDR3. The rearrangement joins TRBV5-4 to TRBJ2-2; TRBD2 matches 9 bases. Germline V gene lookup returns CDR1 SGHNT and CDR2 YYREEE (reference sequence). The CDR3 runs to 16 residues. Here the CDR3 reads CASSLSGAGGTGELFF. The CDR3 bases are TGTGCCAGCAGCCTGTCGGGAGCGGGAGGAACCGGGGAGTTGTTTTTT.

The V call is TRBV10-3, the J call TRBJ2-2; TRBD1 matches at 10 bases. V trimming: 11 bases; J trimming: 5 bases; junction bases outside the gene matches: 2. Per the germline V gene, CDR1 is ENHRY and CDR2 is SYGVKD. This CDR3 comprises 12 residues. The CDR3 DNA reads TGTGCCTCGGGACAGGGGACCGGGGAGCTGTTTTTT. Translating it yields CASGQGTGELFF.

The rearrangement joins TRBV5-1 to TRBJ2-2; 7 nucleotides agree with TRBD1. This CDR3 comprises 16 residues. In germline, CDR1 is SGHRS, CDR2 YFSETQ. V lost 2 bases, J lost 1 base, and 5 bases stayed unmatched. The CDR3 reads CASSFSGTENTGELFF. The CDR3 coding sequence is TGCGCCAGCAGCTTTTCCGGGACAGAGAACACCGGGGAGCTGTTTTTT.